These 2 T cell receptor beta chains were all obtained from the same sample, sequenced in a study of blood T cell repertoires in COVID-19. TCRdb keeps only in-frame clones here, not all; method: immunoSEQ multiplex PCR. The table has a few hundred thousand clones, under 90% seen once; the top ten hold 0.94%. Sequencing was performed on peripheral blood. The receptor set was obtained from a woman between 40 and 50 years old who had recovered from COVID-19.

The chain recombines TRBV2 with TRBJ2-3; perhaps TRBD2 as D (6 bases). The germline V gene has CDR1 SNHLY and CDR2 FYNNEI. This CDR3 is built from 14 residues. The germline V and J ends were trimmed by 7 bases and 3 bases, with 14 bases remaining between them. CDR3 protein: CASISGVRTDTQYF. Written as DNA, the CDR3 is TGTGCCAGCATTAGCGGAGTTCGTACAGATACGCAGTATTTT.

The chain couples TRBV9 to TRBJ2-1; 13 bases match TRBD2. CDR3 length: 17 residues. The germline V gene encodes CDR1 SGDLS and CDR2 YYNGEE. V was pared by 0 bases and J by 7 bases, with 7 bases of the junction left unmatched. In nucleotides, the CDR3 is TGTGCCAGCAGCGTAGCTTCTGGGGGACTAGCGGGGAATGAGCAGTTCTTC. Its protein is CASSVASGGLAGNEQFF.